One sample yielded the 5 T cell receptor beta chains listed below, sequenced in a study of blood T cell repertoires in COVID-19 (dated by TCRdb to 2020 to 2022). Receptor amplification or capture employed the immunoSEQ multiplex PCR assay. TCRdb stores this immuneACCESS table with in-frame sequences only. Part of the clones is absent; in the studies checked, under half of the shortfall reflects unresolved V genes, and no reason is known for the rest. The sample table contains approximately 250,000 clones; only one count was recorded for around 84% of them. The ten largest clones add up to around 1% of the sample. The sequenced material came from peripheral blood. The receptors originated from a man aged 40-50 years with acute or convalescent COVID-19.

The chain employs TRBV24-1 and TRBJ1-3; D is ambiguous. The V gene's germline CDR1 is KGHDR and CDR2 SFDVKD. Trimming took off 2 bases at V and 5 bases at J, with 6 bases between the two ends. This CDR3 region has 13 residues. CDR3 amino acids: CATSDSKRNTIYF. CDR3 DNA sequence: TGTGCCACCAGTGATTCCAAAAGAAACACCATATATTTT.

This clone was detected only a few times. The chain uses TRBV3-1 (or the pseudogene TRBV3-2) and TRBJ1-1, with D maybe TRBD1 (6 bases). Looked up from germline, CDR1 is LGHDT and CDR2 is YNNKEL (reference sequence). The CDR3 has 15 residues. V was trimmed by 1 base and J by 1 base, leaving 10 bases between them. This chain's CDR3 is CASSQVPQGNTEAFF. Written as DNA, the CDR3 is TGTGCCAGCAGCCAAGTGCCACAGGGGAACACTGAAGCTTTCTTT.

V gene TRBV10-3 combines with J gene TRBJ1-2, with TRBD1 matching 7 bases. The germline CDR1 and CDR2 sequences are ENHRY and SYGVKD. This CDR3 spans 14 amino acids. V lost 6 bases to trimming and J lost 3 bases; unmatched junction nucleotides: 7. The CDR3 is CAISDRVYDYGYTF. CDR3 nucleotides: TGTGCCATCAGCGACAGGGTGTACGACTATGGCTACACCTTC.

The chain recombines TRBV28 with TRBJ1-5, with D tentatively TRBD1 (5 bases). Trimming shortened V by 6 bases and J by 0 bases, and 18 bases separated the two germline ends. Germline CDR1 reads MDHEN; CDR2 reads SYDVKM. The CDR3 extends over 17 amino acids. For the CDR3, the DNA is TGTGCCAGCAGCCACTCCAGGGCGGGGGATAGCAATCAGCCCCAGCATTTT. Its translation: CASSHSRAGDSNQPQHF.

The J gene is TRBJ1-4, the V gene TRBV19; D uncertain. In germline, CDR1 is LNHDA, CDR2 SQIVND (reference sequence). Trimming removed 8 bases at V and 5 bases at J, with 15 bases between. This CDR3 comprises 14 residues. DNA for the CDR3: TGTGCCAGTCAAGCGACCCAGCGGAATGAAAAACTGTTTTTT. Protein: CASQATQRNEKLFF.